This TCR beta chain was captured in a study of cytomegalovirus exposure and HLA in healthy donors. 60 Vbeta and 13 Jbeta primers were used in PCR. The protocol was immunoSEQ multiplex PCR, while the TCRdb copy is restricted to in-frame clones and leaves out a portion. The sample yields under 300,000 clones, 70% to 90% seen once. J gave up 7 bases and V 4 bases, and 4 bases lay outside the gene matches. Germline V CDR1 and CDR2: KGHSH, LQKENI. This CDR3 spans 14 amino acids. The TCR comes from a woman aged 60-75 years in good health and CMV-seropositive. The V and J genes are TRBV18 and TRBJ2-1; TRBD2 matches at 10 bases. The specimen was PBMCs. Here the CDR3 DNA reads TGTGCCAGCTCACTCGCTAGCGGGAGAAATGAGCAGTTCTTC. Residues: CASSLASGRNEQFF. The variable domain in full, completed from reference TRBV18 and TRBJ2-1, reads NAGVMQNPRHLVRRRGQEARLRCSPMKGHSHVYWYRQLPEEGLKFMVYLQKENIIDESGMPKERFSAEFPKEGPSILRIQQVVRGDSAAYFCASSLASGRNEQFFGPGTRLTVL.